This T cell receptor (beta chain) was sequenced for a study of cytomegalovirus exposure and HLA in healthy donors. General study results and limits: No immune exposure information besides CMV serostatus was available. Cytomegalovirus association was listed for approximately 150 TCR beta chains.

About this clone itself: Its antigen is still unknown.

Germline lookup yields CDR1 SEHNR and CDR2 FQNEAQ (reference sequence). Trimming left V 5 bases short and J 1 base short, with 17 bases between. CDR3 length: 16 residues. Amplification used 60 Vbeta primers and 13 Jbeta primers. Sequencing was performed with immunoSEQ multiplex PCR; in TCRdb, only in-frame clones are kept and a portion is missing. The profile shows fewer than 150,000 clones, 70% to 85% of them singletons. What was sequenced was PBMCs. The chain recombines TRBV7-9 with TRBJ2-5; D may be TRBD2 (5 bases). The receptor was isolated from a male donor in good health and CMV-seronegative. CDR3 sequence reads: CASSERRSDFQETQYF. For the CDR3, the DNA is TGTGCCAGCAGCGAGAGGAGGAGTGACTTCCAAGAGACCCAGTACTTC.